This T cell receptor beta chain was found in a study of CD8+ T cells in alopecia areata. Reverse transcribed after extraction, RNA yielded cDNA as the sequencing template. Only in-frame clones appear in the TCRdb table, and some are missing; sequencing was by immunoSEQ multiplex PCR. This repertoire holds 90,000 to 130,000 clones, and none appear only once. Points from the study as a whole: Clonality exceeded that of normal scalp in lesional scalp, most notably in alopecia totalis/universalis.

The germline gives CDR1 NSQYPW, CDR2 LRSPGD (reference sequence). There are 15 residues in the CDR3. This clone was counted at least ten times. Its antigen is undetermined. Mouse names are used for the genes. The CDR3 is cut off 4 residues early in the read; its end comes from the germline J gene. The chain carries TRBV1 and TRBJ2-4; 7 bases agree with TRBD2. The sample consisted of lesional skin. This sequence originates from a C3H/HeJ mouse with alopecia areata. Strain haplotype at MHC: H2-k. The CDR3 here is CTCSADWGRENTLYF. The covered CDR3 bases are TGCACCTGCAGTGCAGACTGGGGGAGAGAAAAC.